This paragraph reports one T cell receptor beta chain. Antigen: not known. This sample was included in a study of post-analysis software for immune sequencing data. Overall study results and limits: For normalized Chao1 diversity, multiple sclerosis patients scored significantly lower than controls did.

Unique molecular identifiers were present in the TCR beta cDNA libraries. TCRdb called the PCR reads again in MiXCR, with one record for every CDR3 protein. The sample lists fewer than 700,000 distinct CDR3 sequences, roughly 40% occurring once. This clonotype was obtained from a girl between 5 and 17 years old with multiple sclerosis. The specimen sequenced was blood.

CDR3 DNA sequence: TGCGCCAGCAGCCAGACCCTCGGGGGCGAGAACACTGAAGCTTTCTTT. Protein sequence: CASSQTLGGENTEAFF. The chain recombines TRBV4-1 with TRBJ1-1; tentatively, D is TRBD1 (6 bases). This CDR3 contains 16 residues. V dropped 3 bases and J dropped 1 base, with 15 bases sitting between them. Germline V gene data show CDR1 as MGHRA and CDR2 as YSYEKL.